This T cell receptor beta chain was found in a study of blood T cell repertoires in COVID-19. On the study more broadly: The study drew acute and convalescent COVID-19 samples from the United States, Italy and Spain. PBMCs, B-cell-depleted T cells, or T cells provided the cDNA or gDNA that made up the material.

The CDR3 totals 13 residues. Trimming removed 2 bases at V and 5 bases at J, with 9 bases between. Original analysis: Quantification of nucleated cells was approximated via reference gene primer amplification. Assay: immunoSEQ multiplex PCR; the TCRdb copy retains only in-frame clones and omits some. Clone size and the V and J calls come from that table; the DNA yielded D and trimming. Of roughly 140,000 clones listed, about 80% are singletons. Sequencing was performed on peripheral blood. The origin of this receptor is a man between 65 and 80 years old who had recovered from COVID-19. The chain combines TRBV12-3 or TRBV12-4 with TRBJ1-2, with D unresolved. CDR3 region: CASSLWETYGYTF. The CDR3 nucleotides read TGTGCCAGCAGTTTATGGGAGACTTATGGCTACACCTTC.